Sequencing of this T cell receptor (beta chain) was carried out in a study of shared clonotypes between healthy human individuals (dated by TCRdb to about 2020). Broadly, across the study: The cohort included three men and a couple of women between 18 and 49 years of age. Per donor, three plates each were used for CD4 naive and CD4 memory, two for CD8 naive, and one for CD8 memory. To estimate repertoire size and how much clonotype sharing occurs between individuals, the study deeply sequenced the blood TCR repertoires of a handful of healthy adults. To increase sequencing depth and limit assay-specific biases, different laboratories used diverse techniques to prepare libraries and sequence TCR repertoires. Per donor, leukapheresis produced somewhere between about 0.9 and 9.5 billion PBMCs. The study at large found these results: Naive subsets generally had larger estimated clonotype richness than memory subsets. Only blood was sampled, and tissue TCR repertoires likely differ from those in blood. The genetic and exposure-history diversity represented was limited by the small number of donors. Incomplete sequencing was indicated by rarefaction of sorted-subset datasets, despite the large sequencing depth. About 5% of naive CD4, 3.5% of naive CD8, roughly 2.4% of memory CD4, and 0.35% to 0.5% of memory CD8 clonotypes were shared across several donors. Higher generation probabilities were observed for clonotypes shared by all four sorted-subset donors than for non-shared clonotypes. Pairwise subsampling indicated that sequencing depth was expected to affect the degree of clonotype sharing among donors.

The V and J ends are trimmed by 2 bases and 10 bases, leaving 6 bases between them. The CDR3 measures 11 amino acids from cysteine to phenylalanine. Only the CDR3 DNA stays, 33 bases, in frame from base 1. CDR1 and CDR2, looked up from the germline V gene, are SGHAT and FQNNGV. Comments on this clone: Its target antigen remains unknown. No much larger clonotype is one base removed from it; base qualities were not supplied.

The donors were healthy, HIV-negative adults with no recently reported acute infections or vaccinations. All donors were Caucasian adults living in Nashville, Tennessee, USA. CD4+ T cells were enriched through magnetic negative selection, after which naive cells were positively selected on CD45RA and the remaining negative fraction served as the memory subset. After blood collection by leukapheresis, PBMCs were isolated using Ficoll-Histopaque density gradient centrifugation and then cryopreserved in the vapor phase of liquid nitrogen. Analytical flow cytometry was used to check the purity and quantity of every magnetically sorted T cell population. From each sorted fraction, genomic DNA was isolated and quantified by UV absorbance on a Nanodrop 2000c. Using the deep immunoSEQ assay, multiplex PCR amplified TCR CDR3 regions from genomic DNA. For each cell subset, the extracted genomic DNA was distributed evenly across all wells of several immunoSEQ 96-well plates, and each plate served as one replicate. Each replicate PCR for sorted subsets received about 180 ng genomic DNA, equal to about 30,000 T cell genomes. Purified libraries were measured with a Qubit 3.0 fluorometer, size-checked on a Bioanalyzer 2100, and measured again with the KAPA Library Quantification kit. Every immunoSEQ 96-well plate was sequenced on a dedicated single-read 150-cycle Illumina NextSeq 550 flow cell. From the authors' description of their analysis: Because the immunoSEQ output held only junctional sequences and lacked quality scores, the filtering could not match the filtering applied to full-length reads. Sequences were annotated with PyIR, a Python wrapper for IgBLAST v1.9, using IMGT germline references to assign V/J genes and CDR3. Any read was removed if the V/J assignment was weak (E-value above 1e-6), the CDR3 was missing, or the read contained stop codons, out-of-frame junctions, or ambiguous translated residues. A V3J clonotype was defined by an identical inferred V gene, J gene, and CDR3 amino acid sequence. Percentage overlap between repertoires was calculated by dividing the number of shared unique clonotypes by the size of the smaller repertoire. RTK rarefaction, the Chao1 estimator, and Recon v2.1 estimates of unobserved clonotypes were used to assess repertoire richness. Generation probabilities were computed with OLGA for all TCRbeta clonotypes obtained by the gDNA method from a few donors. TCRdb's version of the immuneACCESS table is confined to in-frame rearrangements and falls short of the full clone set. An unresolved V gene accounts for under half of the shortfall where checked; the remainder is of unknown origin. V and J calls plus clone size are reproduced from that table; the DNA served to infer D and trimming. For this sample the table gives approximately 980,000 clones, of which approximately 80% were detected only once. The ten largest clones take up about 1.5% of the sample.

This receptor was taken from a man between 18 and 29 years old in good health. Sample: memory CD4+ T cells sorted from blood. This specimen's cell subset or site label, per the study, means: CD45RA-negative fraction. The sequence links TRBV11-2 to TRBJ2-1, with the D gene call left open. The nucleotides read TGTGCCAGCAGCTTATCAACAGAGCAGTTCTTC. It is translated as CASSLSTEQFF.